This is a list of T cell receptor beta chains from one sample in a study of blood T cell repertoires in COVID-19. Assay used: immunoSEQ multiplex PCR; TCRdb lists only in-frame clones, some missing. In the table there are fewer than 300,000 clones, approximately 89% of which are singletons. Input material: peripheral blood. These receptors were obtained from a woman between 25 and 40 years old with COVID-19, enrolled during active disease. CDR3s include the opening cysteine and the closing phenylalanine or tryptophan. D genes are given only for firm matches. Clone size is stated in some rows and not others, as once, few, many or a class when expanded.

clone_size j_call d_call v_call cdr3_nt cdr3_aa
- TRBJ1-5 TRBD1 TRBV28 TGTGCCAGCAGCCCAGGACAGGGTGGCAATCAGCCCCAGCATTTT CASSPGQGGNQPQHF
- TRBJ2-2 TRBD2 TRBV5-4 TGTGCCAGCAGCATGACTAGCGGGAATGTAAACACCGGGGAGCTGTTTTTT CASSMTSGNVNTGELFF
- TRBJ1-2 - TRBV6-5 TGTGCCAGCAGTCTCGCCCAGGGTGGAGGCTACACCTTC CASSLAQGGGYTF
- TRBJ1-4 - TRBV5-1 TGCGCCAGCAGCTTCAACAGGGATGAAAAACTGTTTTTT CASSFNRDEKLFF
- TRBJ2-3 TRBD1 TRBV7-9 TGTGCCAGCAGCTTGCTAGACAGGGGACGCACAGATACGCAGTATTTT CASSLLDRGRTDTQYF
once TRBJ1-2 - TRBV29-1 TGCAGCGTTCCCCAGTTAGGGGGAGGCTACACCTTC CSVPQLGGGYTF
- TRBJ2-1 TRBD1 TRBV3-1/TRBV3-2 TGTGCCAGCAGCCAGGCGGGACAGGGGAGCTCCTACAATGAGCAGTTCTTC CASSQAGQGSSYNEQFF
- TRBJ2-3 TRBD2 TRBV30 TGTGCCTGGGGGGGTCCTGGACTAGCGGGAGCTGATACGCAGTATTTT CAWGGPGLAGADTQYF
- TRBJ2-7 - TRBV10-2 TGCGCCAGCAGTGAGTCTTTATCCTACGAGCAGTACTTC CASSESLSYEQYF
- TRBJ2-2 TRBD2 TRBV19 TGTGCCAGTAGTACAAAACTAGCGGGAGACACGAACACCGGGGAGCTGTTTTTT CASSTKLAGDTNTGELFF
few TRBJ2-5 TRBD1 TRBV7-9 TGTGCCAGCAGCGCGACAGGGGGCTATTTCCAAGAGACCCAGTACTTC CASSATGGYFQETQYF
- TRBJ2-7 - TRBV27 TGTGCCAGCAGTTTGGCAGGGACTCCAACCTACGAGCAGTACTTC CASSLAGTPTYEQYF
- TRBJ1-1 - TRBV5-1 TGCGCCAGCAGCTCAAACCCGACAGGGAACACTGAAGCTTTCTTT CASSSNPTGNTEAFF